The 3 T cell receptor beta chains below come from one sample, sequenced in a study of shared clonotypes between healthy human individuals. Clones were read by immunoSEQ multiplex PCR, and TCRdb kept only the in-frame ones, dropping some. The sample yields fewer than 1.6 million clones, 97% to 99% seen once. Sample: naive CD4+ T cells sorted from blood. Subset given: CD45RA+ positively selected. These receptors were collected from a young man in good health.

This chain links TRBV19 with TRBJ2-6; 8 bases map to TRBD1. CDR3 length: 17 residues. J lost 3 bases, V lost 8 bases, and 12 bases had no gene match. Germline CDR1 reads LNHDA; CDR2 reads SQIVND (reference sequence). CDR3 bases: TGTGCCAGTGCCCCAGGACAGGGTTTTGGTGGGGCCAACGTCCTGACTTTC. Its protein is CASAPGQGFGGANVLTF.

The CDR3 region is CASRGTGLVEAFF. The CDR3 bases are TGTGCCAGCAGGGGGACAGGGTTGGTTGAAGCTTTCTTT. This sequence joins TRBV6-5 and TRBJ1-1; 9 bases align to TRBD1. The CDR3 covers 13 residues. CDR1 and CDR2 from the germline V gene are MNHEY and SVGAGI. With 6 bases clipped from V and 7 bases from J, the junction kept 6 bases outside the gene matches.

The rearrangement links TRBV9 to TRBJ2-7; 8 bases map to TRBD1. Germline trimming cut 3 bases from V and 4 bases from J; bases unmatched to any gene: 9. The CDR3 has 15 amino acids. The germline V gene encodes CDR1 SGDLS and CDR2 YYNGEE. CDR3 nucleotide sequence: TGTGCCAGCAGCGCACACTCAGGGGGCTTGTACGAGCAGTACTTC. Translating it yields CASSAHSGGLYEQYF. The full variable domain, rest sourced from reference TRBV9 and TRBJ2-7, is DSGVTQTPKHLITATGQRVTLRCSPRSGDLSVYWYQQSLDQGLQFLIQYYNGEERAKGNILERFSAQQFPDLHSELNLSSLELGDSALYFCASSAHSGGLYEQYFGPGTRLTVT.